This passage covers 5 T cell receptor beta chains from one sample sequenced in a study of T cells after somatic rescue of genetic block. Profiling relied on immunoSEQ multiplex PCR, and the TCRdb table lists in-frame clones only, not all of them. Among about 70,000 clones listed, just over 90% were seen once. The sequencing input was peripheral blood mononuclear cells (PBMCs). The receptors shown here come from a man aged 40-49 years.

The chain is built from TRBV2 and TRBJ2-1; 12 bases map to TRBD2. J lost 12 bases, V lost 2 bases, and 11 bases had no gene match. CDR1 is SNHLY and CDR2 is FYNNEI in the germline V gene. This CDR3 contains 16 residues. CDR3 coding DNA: TGTGCCAGCAGTGAACTAGCGGGGGGGCGCGGAGTTGGGCAGTTCTTC. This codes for CASSELAGGRGVGQFF.

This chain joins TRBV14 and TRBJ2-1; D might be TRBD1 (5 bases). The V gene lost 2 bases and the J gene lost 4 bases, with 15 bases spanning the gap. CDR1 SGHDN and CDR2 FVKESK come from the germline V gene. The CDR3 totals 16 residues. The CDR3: CASSQRGSIIYNEQFF. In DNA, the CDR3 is TGTGCCAGCAGCCAAAGGGGCTCAATAATATACAATGAGCAGTTCTTC.

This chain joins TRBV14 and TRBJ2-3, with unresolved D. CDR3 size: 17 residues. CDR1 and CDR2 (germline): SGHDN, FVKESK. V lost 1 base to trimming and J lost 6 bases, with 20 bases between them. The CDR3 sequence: CASSQGQRSLIRDTQYF. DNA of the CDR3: TGTGCCAGCAGCCAAGGGCAGCGAAGCCTAATCCGTGATACGCAGTATTTT. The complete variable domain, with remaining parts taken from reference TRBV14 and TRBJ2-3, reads EAGVTQFPSHSVIEKGQTVTLRCDPISGHDNLYWYRRVMGKEIKFLLHFVKESKQDESGMPNNRFLAERTGGTYSTLKVQPAELEDSGVYFCASSQGQRSLIRDTQYFGPGTRLTVL.

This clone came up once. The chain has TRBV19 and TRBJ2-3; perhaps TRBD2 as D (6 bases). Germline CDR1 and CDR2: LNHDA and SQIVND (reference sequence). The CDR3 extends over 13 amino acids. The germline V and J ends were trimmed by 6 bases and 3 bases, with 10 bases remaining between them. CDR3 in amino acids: CASSKTSTDTQYF. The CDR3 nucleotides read TGTGCCAGTAGCAAGACTAGTACAGATACGCAGTATTTT.

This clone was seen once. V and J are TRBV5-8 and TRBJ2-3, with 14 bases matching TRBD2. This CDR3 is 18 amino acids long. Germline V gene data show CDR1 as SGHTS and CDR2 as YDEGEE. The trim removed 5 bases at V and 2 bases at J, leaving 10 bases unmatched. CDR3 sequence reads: CASSGRGLAGEVTDTQYF. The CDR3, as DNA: TGTGCCAGCAGTGGTAGGGGACTAGCGGGAGAGGTCACAGATACGCAGTATTTT.